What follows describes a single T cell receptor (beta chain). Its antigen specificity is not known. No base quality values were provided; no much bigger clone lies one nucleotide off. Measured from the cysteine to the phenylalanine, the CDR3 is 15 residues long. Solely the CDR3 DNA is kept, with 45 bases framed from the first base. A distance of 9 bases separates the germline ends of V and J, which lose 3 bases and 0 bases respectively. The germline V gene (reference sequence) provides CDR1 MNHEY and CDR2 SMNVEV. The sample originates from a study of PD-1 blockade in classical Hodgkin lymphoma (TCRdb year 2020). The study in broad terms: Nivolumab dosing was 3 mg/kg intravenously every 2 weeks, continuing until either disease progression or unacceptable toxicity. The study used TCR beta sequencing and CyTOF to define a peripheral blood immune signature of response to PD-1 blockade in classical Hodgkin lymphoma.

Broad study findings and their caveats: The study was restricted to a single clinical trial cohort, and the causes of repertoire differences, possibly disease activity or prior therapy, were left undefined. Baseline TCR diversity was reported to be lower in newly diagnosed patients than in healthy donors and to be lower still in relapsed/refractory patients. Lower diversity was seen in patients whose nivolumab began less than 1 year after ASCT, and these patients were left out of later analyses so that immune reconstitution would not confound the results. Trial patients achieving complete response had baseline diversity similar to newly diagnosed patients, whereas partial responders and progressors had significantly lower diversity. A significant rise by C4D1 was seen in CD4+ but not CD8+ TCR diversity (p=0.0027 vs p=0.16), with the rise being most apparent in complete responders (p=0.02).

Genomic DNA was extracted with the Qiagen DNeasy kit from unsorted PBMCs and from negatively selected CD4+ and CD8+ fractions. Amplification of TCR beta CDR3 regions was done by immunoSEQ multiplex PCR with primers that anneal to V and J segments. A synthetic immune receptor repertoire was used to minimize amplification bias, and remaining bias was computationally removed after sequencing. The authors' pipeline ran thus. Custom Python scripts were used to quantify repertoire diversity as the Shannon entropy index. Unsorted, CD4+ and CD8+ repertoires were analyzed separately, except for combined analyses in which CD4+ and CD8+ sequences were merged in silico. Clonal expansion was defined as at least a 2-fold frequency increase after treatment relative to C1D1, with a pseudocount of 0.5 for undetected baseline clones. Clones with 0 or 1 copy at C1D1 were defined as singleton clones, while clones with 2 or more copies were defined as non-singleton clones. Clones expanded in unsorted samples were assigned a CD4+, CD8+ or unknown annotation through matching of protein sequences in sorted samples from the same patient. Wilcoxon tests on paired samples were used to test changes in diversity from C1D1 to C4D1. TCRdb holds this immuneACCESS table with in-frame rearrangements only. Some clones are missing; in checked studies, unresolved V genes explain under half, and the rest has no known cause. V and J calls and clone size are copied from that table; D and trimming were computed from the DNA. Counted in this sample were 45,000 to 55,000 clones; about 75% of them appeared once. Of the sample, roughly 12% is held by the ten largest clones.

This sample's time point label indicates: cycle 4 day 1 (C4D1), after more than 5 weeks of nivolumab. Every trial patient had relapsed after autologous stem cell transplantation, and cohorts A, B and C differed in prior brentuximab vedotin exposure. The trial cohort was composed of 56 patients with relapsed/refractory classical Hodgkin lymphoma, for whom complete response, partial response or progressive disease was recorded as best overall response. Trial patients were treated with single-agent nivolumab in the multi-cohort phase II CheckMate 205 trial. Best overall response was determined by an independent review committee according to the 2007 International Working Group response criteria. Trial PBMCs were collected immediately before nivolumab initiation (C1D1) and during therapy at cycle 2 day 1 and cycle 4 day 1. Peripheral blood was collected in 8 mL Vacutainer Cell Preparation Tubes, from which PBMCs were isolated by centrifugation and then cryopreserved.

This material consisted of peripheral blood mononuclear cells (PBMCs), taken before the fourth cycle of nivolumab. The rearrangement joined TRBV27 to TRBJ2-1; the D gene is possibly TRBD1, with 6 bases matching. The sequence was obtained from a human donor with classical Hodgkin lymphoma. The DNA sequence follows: TGTGCCAGCAGTTTCAGGGGTGGCTCCTACAATGAGCAGTTCTTC. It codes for CASSFRGGSYNEQFF.